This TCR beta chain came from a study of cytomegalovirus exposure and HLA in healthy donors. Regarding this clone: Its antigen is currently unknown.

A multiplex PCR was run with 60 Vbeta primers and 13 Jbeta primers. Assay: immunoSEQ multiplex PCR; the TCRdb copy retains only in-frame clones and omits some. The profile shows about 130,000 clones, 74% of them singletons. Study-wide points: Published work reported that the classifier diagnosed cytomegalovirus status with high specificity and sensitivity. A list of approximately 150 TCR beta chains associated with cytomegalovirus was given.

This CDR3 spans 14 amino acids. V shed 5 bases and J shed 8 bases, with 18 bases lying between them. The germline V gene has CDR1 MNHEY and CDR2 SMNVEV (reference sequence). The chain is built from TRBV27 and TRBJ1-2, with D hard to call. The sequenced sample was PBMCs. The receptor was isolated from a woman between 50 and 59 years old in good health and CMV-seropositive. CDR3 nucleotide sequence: TGTGCCAGCAGTGATGACGGACTTTTAGGAGGCTACACCTTC. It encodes CASSDDGLLGGYTF.